This section outlines one T cell receptor beta chain sequence together with its context. The record originates from a study of blood T cell repertoires in COVID-19. Turning to the study itself: COVID-19 samples from acute and convalescent phases originated in the United States, Italy and Spain.

Profiling relied on immunoSEQ multiplex PCR, and the TCRdb table lists in-frame clones only, not all of them. The data show about 260,000 clones, about nine tenths seen once. CDR3 length: 13 amino acids. V was trimmed by 6 bases and J by 3 bases, leaving 12 bases between them. The germline V gene has CDR1 SGHRS and CDR2 YFSETQ. V is TRBV5-1 and J is TRBJ1-1; D gene ambiguous. Specimen: peripheral blood. The clonotype was recovered from a man aged 55 to 70 who had recovered from COVID-19. Written as DNA, the CDR3 is TGCGCCAGCATCCCGGCCGGGGACACTGAAGCTTTCTTT. Its protein product is CASIPAGDTEAFF.